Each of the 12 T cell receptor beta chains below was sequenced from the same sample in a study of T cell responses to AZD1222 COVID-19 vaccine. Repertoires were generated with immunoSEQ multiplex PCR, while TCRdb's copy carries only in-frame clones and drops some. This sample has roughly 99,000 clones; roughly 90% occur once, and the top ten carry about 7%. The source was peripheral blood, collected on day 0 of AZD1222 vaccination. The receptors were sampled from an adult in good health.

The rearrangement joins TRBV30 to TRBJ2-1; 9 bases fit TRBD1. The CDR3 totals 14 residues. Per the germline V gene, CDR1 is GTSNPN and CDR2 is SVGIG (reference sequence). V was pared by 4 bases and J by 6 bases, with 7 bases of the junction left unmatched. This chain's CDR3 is CAWTRDRVANEQFF. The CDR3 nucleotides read TGTGCCTGGACCCGGGACAGGGTAGCCAATGAGCAGTTCTTC. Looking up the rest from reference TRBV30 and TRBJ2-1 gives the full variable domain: SQTIHQWPATLVQPVGSPLSLECTVEGTSNPNLYWYRQAAGRGLQLLFYSVGIGQISSEVPQNLSASRPQDRQFILSSKKLLLSDSGFYLCAWTRDRVANEQFFGPGTRLTVL.

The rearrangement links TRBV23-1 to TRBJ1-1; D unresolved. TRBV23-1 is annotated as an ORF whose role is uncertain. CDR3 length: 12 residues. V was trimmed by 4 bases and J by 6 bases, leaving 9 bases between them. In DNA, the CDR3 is TGCGCCAGCAGTCGAGGGATCCCTGAAGCTTTCTTT. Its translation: CASSRGIPEAFF.

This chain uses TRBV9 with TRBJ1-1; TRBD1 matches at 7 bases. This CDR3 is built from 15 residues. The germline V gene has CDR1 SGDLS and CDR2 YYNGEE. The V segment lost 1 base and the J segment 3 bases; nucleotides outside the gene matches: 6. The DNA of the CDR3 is TGTGCCAGCAGCGTAACGACAGGGCACGACACTGAAGCTTTCTTT. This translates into CASSVTTGHDTEAFF.

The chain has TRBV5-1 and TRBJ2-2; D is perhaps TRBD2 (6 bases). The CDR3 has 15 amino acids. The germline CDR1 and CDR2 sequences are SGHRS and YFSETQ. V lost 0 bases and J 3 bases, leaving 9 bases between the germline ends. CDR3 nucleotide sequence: TGCGCCAGCAGCTTGGACGGGAGCCACACCGGGGAGCTGTTTTTT. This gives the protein CASSLDGSHTGELFF.

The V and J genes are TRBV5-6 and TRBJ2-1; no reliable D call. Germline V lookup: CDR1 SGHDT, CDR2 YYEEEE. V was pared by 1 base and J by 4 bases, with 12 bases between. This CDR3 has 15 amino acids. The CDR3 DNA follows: TGTGCCAGCAGCTTGCGGGTTGGTGGATACAATGAGCAGTTCTTC. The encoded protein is CASSLRVGGYNEQFF.

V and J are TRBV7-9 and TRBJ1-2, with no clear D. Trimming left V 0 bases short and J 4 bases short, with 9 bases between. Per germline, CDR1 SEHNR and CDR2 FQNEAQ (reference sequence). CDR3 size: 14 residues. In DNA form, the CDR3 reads TGTGCCAGCAGCTTAGCGTCAGGCCCCTATGGCTACACCTTC. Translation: CASSLASGPYGYTF. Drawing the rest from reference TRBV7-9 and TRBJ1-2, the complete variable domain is DTGVSQNPRHKITKRGQNVTFRCDPISEHNRLYWYRQTLGQGPEFLTYFQNEAQLEKSRLLSDRFSAERPKGSFSTLEIQRTEQGDSAMYLCASSLASGPYGYTFGSGTRLTVV.

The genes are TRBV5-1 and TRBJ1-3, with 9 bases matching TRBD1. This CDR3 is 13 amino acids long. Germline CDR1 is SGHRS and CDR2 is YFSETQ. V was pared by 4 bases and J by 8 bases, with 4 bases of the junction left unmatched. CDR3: CASSADRGDTIYF. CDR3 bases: TGCGCCAGCAGCGCGGACAGGGGAGACACCATATATTTT.

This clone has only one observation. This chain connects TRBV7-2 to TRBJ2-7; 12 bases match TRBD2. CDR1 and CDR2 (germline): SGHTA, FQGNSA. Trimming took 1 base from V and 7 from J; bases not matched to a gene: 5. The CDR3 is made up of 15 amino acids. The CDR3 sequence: CASSLEGLAGREQYF. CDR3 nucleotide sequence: TGTGCCAGCAGCTTAGAAGGACTAGCGGGAAGGGAGCAGTACTTC.

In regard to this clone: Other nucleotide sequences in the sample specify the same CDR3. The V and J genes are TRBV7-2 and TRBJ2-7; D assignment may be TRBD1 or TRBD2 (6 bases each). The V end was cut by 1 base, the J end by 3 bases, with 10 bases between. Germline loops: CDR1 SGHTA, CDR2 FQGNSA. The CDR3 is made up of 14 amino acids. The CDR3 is CASSLGGGGYEQYF. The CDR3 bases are TGTGCCAGCAGCTTAGGTGGAGGGGGCTACGAGCAGTACTTC. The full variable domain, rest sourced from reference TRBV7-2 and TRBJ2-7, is GAGVSQSPSNKVTEKGKDVELRCDPISGHTALYWYRQSLGQGLEFLIYFQGNSAPDKSGLPSDRFSAERTGGSVSTLTIQRTQQEDSAVYLCASSLGGGGYEQYFGPGTRLTVT.

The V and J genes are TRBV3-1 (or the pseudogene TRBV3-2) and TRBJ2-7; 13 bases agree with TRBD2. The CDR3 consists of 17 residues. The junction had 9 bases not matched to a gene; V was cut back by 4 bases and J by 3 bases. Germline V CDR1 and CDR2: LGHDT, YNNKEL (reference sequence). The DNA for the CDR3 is TGTGCCAGCAGCCGACGGACTAGCGGGAGTTACCTCTACGAGCAGTACTTC. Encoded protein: CASSRRTSGSYLYEQYF.

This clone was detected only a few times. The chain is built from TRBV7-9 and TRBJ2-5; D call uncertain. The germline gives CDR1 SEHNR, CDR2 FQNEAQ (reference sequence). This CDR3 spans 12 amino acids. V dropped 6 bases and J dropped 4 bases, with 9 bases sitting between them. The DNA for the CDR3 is TGTGCCAGCAGGGCGGTAGGAGAGACCCAGTACTTC. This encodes CASRAVGETQYF.

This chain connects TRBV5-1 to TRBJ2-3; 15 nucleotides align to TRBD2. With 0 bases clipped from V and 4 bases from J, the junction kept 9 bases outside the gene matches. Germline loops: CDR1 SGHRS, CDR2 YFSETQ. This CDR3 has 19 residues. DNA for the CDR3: TGCGCCAGCAGCTTGGCCGGGACTAGCGGGAGGAGGGGGCCAGATACGCAGTATTTT. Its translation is CASSLAGTSGRRGPDTQYF.